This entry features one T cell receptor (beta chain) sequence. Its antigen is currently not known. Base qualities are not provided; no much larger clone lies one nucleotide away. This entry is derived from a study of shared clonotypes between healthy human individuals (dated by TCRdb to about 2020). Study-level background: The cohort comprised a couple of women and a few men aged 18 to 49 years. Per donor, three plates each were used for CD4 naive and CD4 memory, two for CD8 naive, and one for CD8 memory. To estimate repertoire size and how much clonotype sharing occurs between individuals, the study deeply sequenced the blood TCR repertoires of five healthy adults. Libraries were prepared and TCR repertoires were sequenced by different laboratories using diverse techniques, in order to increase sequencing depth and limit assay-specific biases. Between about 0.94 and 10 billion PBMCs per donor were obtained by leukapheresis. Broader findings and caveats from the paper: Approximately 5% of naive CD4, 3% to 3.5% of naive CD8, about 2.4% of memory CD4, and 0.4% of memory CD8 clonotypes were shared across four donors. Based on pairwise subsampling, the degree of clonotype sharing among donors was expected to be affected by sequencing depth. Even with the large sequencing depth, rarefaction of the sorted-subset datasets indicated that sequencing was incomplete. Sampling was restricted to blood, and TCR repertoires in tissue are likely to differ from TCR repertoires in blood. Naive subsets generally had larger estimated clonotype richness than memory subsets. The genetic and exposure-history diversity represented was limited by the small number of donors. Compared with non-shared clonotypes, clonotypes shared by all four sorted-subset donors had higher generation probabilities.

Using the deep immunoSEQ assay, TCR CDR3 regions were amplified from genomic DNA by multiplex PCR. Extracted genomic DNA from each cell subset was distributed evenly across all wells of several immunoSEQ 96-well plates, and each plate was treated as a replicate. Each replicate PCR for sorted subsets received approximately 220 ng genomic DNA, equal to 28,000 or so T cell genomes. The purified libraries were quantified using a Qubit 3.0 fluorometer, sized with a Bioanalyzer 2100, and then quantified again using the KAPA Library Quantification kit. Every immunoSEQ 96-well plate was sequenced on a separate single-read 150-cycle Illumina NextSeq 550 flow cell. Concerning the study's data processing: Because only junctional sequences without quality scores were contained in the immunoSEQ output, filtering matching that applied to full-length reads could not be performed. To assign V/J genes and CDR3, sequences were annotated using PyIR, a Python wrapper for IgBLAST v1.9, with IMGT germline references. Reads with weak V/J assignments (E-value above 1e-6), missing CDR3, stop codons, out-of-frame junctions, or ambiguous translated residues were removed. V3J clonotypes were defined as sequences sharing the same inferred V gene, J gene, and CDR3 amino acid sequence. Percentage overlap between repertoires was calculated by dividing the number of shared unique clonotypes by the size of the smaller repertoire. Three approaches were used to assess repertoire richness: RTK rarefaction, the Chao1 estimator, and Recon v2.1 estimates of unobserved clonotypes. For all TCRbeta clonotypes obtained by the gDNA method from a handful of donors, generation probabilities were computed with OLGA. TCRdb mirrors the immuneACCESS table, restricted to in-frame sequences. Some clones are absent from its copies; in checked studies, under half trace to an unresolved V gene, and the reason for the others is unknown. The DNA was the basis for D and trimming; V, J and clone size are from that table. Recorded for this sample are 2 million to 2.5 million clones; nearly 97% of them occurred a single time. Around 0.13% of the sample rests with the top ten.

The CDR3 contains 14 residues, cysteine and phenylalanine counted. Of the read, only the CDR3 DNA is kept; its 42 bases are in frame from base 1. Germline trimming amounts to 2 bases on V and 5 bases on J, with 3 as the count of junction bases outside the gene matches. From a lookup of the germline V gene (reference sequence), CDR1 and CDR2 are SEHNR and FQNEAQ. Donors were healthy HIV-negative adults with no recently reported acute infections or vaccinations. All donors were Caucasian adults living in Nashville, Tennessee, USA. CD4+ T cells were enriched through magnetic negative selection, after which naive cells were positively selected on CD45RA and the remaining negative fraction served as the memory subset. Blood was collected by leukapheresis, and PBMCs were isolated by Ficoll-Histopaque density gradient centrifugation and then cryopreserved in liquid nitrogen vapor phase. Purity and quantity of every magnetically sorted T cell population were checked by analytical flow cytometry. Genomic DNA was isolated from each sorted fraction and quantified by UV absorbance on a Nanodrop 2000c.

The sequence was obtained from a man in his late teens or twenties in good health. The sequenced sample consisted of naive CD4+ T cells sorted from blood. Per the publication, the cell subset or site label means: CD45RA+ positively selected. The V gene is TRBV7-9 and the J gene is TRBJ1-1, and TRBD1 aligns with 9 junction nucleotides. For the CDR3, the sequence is CASSLKGQGTEAFF. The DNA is TGTGCCAGCAGCTTAAAAGGACAGGGGACTGAAGCTTTCTTT.